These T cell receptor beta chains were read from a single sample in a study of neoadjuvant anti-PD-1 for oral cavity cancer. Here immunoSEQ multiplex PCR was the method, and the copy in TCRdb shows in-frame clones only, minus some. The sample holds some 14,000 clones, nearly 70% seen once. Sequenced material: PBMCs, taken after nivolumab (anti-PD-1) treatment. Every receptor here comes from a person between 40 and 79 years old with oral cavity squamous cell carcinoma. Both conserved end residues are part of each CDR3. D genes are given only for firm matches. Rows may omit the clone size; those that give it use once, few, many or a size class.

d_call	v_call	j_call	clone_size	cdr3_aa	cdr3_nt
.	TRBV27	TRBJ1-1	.	CASSLAPLNTEAFF	TGTGCCAGCAGTTTAGCGCCCCTTAACACTGAAGCTTTCTTT
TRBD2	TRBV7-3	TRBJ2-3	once	CASSFSGTSTDTQYF	TGTGCCAGCAGCTTTAGCGGGACTAGCACAGATACGCAGTATTTT
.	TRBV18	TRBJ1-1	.	CASSLQQGGVSEAFF	TGTGCCAGCTCACTACAACAGGGAGGAGTGTCTGAAGCTTTCTTT
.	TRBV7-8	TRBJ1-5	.	CASSFGDNQPQHF	TGTGCCAGCAGCTTTGGGGACAATCAGCCCCAGCATTTT
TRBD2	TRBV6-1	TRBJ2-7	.	CASRGGGANSYEQYF	TGTGCCAGCAGGGGGGGAGGGGCCAACTCCTACGAGCAGTACTTC
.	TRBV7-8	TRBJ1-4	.	CASSLERYNEKLFF	TGTGCCAGCAGCTTAGAGAGGTATAATGAAAAACTGTTTTTT
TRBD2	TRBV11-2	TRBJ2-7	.	CASSLTSGRSYEQYF	TGTGCCAGCAGCTTGACTAGCGGGCGCTCCTACGAGCAGTACTTC
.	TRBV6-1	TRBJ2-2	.	CASSALLASGGTGELFF	TGTGCCAGCAGTGCGCTACTAGCCTCAGGTGGTACCGGGGAGCTGTTTTTT
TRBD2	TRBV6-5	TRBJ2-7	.	CASSWTSETSYEQYF	TGTGCCAGCAGTTGGACTAGCGAAACCTCCTACGAGCAGTACTTC
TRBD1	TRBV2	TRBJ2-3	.	CASRGQQVLTDTQYF	TGTGCCAGCAGGGGACAGCAAGTACTCACAGATACGCAGTATTTT
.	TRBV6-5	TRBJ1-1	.	CASSSPSLNTEAFF	TGTGCCAGCAGTAGCCCATCCCTGAACACTGAAGCTTTCTTT
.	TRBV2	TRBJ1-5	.	CASSEKSQFNQPQHF	TGTGCCAGCAGTGAGAAGAGTCAGTTCAATCAGCCCCAGCATTTT
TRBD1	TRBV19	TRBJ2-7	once	CASSILGQGGIYEQYF	TGTGCCAGTAGTATCCTTGGACAGGGTGGAATCTACGAGCAGTACTTC
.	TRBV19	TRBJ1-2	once	CASSIEQGPYGYTF	TGTGCCAGTAGTATAGAACAGGGACCCTATGGCTACACCTTC
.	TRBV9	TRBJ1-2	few	CASSVLPEHRTLNYGYTF	TGTGCCAGCAGCGTATTACCAGAGCACCGGACTCTTAACTATGGCTACACCTTC
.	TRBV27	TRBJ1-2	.	CASSSAQGLNGYTF	TGTGCCAGCAGTTCCGCTCAGGGCCTAAATGGCTACACCTTC
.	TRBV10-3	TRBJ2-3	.	CAILAKSTDTQYF	TGTGCCATTTTAGCGAAAAGCACAGATACGCAGTATTTT